These T cell receptor beta chains were read from a single sample in a study of T-cell reconstitution after alpha-beta-depleted transplantation in children. TCRdb re-called the PCR reads with MiXCR, one entry per CDR3 protein. The sample records fewer than 700,000 distinct CDR3 sequences, 10% to 15% being singletons. This specimen consisted of PBMCs, mostly from graft donor cells, obtained 360 days after TCRalphabeta/CD19-depleted stem cell transplant. The receptors were gathered from a male patient between 10 and 17 years old who had a stem cell transplant for acute myeloid leukemia, so the T cells may come from the graft donor. Each CDR3 is given with its conserved first and last residue. D genes are given only for firm matches. Some rows mark clone size as missing; the rest say once, few, many or name a class of expanded clone.

few | TRBJ2-1 | . | TRBV6-2/TRBV6-3 | CAYRKAGNNEQFF | TGTGCCTATAGGAAGGCAGGGAACAATGAGCAGTTCTTC
many | TRBJ2-1 | TRBD2 | TRBV20-1 | CSATPSGDNNEQFF | TGCAGTGCAACACCTAGCGGGGACAACAATGAGCAGTTCTTC
. | TRBJ2-7 | TRBD2 | TRBV30 | CAWIRSGSYEQYF | TGTGCCTGGATCCGTAGCGGGAGTTACGAGCAGTACTTC
many | TRBJ1-1 | TRBD1 | TRBV7-2 | CASSPQGGTEAFF | TGTGCCAGCAGCCCTCAGGGGGGAACTGAAGCTTTCTTT
. | TRBJ2-1 | TRBD2 | TRBV20-1 | CSASHREDAYNEQFF | TGCAGTGCCTCCCATCGGGAGGACGCGTACAATGAGCAGTTCTTC
. | TRBJ2-7 | TRBD1 | TRBV28 | CASTIRDRPTGQYF | TGTGCCAGCACTATCCGGGACAGGCCGACCGGGCAGTACTTC
. | TRBJ2-7 | . | TRBV6-5 | CATRWGLGEQYF | TGTGCCACCCGGTGGGGGCTCGGCGAGCAGTACTTC
many | TRBJ1-1 | . | TRBV6-2/TRBV6-3 | CASSLPYGRMNTEAFF | TGTGCCAGCAGCCTCCCATACGGACGGATGAACACTGAAGCTTTCTTT
few | TRBJ2-1 | . | TRBV28 | CASSPIPVSGNEQFF | TGTGCCAGCAGTCCCATCCCCGTTTCGGGCAATGAGCAGTTCTTC
. | TRBJ2-1 | . | TRBV6-5 | CASSYGSSWNEQFF | TGTGCCAGCAGTTACGGGTCTAGTTGGAATGAGCAGTTCTTC
many | TRBJ2-7 | . | TRBV27 | CASSFRENYEQYF | TGTGCCAGCAGTTTCCGTGAGAATTACGAGCAGTACTTC
many | TRBJ2-1 | TRBD2 | TRBV3-1 | CASSQWREPYNEQFF | TGTGCCAGCAGCCAATGGCGGGAGCCCTACAATGAGCAGTTCTTC
. | TRBJ2-3 | . | TRBV24-1 | CATSEGGGNPSTDTQYF | TGTGCCACCAGTGAGGGAGGGGGAAACCCTAGCACAGATACGCAGTATTTT
few | TRBJ2-6 | . | TRBV10-3 | CAISEPQIDGANVLTF | TGTGCCATCAGTGAGCCGCAAATCGATGGGGCCAACGTCCTGACTTTC
few | TRBJ1-1 | . | TRBV12-3/TRBV12-4 | CASSLDGNEAFF | TGTGCCAGCAGTCTTGACGGCAATGAAGCTTTCTTT
few | TRBJ1-5 | TRBD1 | TRBV28 | CASSLFFDRAEQPQHF | TGTGCCAGCAGTTTATTCTTTGACAGGGCAGAACAGCCCCAGCATTTT
many | TRBJ2-7 | . | TRBV7-9 | CASSLLGSYEQYF | TGTGCCAGCAGTTTACTCGGTTCCTACGAGCAGTACTTC
few | TRBJ2-1 | TRBD2 | TRBV20-1 | CSARALPSGVPYNEQFF | TGCAGTGCTAGGGCCCTGCCTAGCGGAGTGCCCTACAATGAGCAGTTCTTC
many | TRBJ2-1 | TRBD1 | TRBV29-1 | CSLRNRGTYNEQFF | TGCAGCCTTCGAAACAGGGGGACCTACAATGAGCAGTTCTTC
many | TRBJ2-7 | . | TRBV9 | CASSVGMGVVGEQYF | TGTGCCAGCAGCGTAGGCATGGGAGTCGTAGGCGAGCAGTACTTC
. | TRBJ2-1 | TRBD2 | TRBV28 | CASSLFRLAVYNEQFF | TGTGCCAGCAGTTTATTTCGACTAGCGGTCTACAATGAGCAGTTCTTC
. | TRBJ2-7 | TRBD1 | TRBV4-3 | CASSRITTGGMYEQYF | TGCGCCAGCAGCCGAATAACGACAGGGGGCATGTACGAGCAGTACTTC
few | TRBJ2-7 | . | TRBV10-3 | CAISVLDYEQYF | TGTGCCATCAGCGTTTTAGACTACGAGCAGTACTTC
. | TRBJ1-5 | TRBD1 | TRBV7-8 | CASSLEGQGIVSNQPQHF | TGTGCCAGCAGCTTAGAGGGACAGGGGATAGTGAGCAATCAGCCCCAGCATTTT
many | TRBJ2-3 | TRBD2 | TRBV28 | CASSLYTGGAYF | TGTGCCAGCAGTTTATATACGGGAGGGGCATATTTT
many | TRBJ2-5 | . | TRBV3-1 | CASSHLETQYF | TGTGCCAGCAGCCACCTCGAGACCCAGTACTTC
few | TRBJ1-1 | . | TRBV29-1 | CSVGNPGEAFF | TGCAGCGTTGGGAACCCAGGGGAAGCTTTCTTT
few | TRBJ2-7 | . | TRBV5-1 | CASRSRDLGSYEQYF | TGCGCCAGCAGATCCCGGGACCTAGGGTCCTACGAGCAGTACTTC
many | TRBJ2-1 | TRBD2 | TRBV5-5 | CASNSPGGRYFNEQFF | TGTGCCAGCAATTCCCCCGGCGGGAGGTACTTCAATGAGCAGTTCTTC
once | TRBJ2-7 | . | TRBV7-7 | CASSLGPPGPHEQYF | TGTGCTAGCAGCTTAGGGCCTCCAGGGCCCCACGAGCAGTACTTC
many | TRBJ2-5 | . | TRBV7-8 | CASSRSGVRGALETQYF | TGTGCCAGCAGCAGATCGGGGGTTCGGGGGGCTTTGGAGACCCAGTACTTC
few | TRBJ2-7 | . | TRBV4-3 | CASSQDGALGEQYF | TGCGCCAGCAGCCAGGACGGAGCACTCGGCGAGCAGTACTTC
. | TRBJ2-7 | . | TRBV5-1 | CASSLRQVRWPPSYEQYF | TGCGCCAGCAGCCTACGACAGGTTCGATGGCCTCCCTCCTACGAGCAGTACTTC
few | TRBJ2-7 | . | TRBV5-6 | CASTEGGVSAYEQYF | TGTGCCAGCACAGAGGGGGGAGTTAGCGCCTACGAGCAGTACTTC
. | TRBJ2-7 | . | TRBV20-1 | CSARYRETGYEQYF | TGCAGTGCTAGGTATAGGGAGACGGGCTACGAGCAGTACTTC
. | TRBJ2-3 | TRBD2 | TRBV20-1 | CSAPSPTSGSFDTQYF | TGCAGTGCTCCCTCCCCCACTAGCGGGAGTTTTGATACGCAGTATTTT
few | TRBJ2-2 | TRBD2 | TRBV9 | CASSVREREAAGELFF | TGTGCCAGCAGCGTAAGGGAGCGGGAGGCGGCCGGGGAGCTGTTTTTT
. | TRBJ2-1 | TRBD2 | TRBV12-3/TRBV12-4 | CASRKPKPGLVYNEQFF | TGTGCCAGCAGAAAACCTAAACCGGGACTAGTCTACAATGAGCAGTTCTTC
many | TRBJ2-7 | . | TRBV18 | CASATPGGYEQYF | TGTGCCAGCGCGACCCCCGGGGGCTACGAGCAGTACTTC
. | TRBJ2-7 | TRBD2 | TRBV29-1 | CSVVTSGISYEQYF | TGCAGCGTAGTAACTAGCGGGATATCCTACGAGCAGTACTTC
. | TRBJ2-3 | . | TRBV6-2/TRBV6-3 | CASSYVGTNTQYF | TGTGCCAGCAGTTACGTGGGCACAAATACGCAGTATTTT
few | TRBJ2-7 | . | TRBV24-1 | CATSDLDSYEQYF | TGTGCCACCAGTGATTTGGACAGCTACGAGCAGTACTTC
. | TRBJ2-5 | . | TRBV20-1 | CSAYLPSETQYF | TGCAGTGCTTACCTGCCCTCGGAGACCCAGTACTTC
few | TRBJ2-1 | TRBD1 | TRBV28 | CASSFNPGQGAIYNEQFF | TGTGCCAGCAGTTTTAATCCGGGACAGGGGGCAATTTACAATGAGCAGTTCTTC
few | TRBJ2-1 | TRBD1 | TRBV28 | CASSYRGLRQFF | TGTGCCAGCAGTTACAGGGGGCTCAGGCAGTTCTTC
. | TRBJ2-1 | TRBD2 | TRBV18 | CASSQIILLAGDDEQFF | TGTGCCAGCTCACAGATAATTTTGCTAGCGGGAGACGATGAGCAGTTCTTC
. | TRBJ2-3 | . | TRBV20-1 | CSALLGRGRRTDTQYF | TGCAGTGCTTTACTGGGGAGGGGGCGCCGAACAGATACGCAGTATTTT